Listed below are T cell receptor beta chains from one sample, sequenced in a study of cytotoxic CD8 clonotypes in ibrutinib-treated CLL. Data came from immunoSEQ multiplex PCR; TCRdb stores just in-frame clones and leaves some out. Of some 310,000 clones listed, just under 80% are singletons. This sample comprised PBMCs, obtained before ibrutinib treatment. All receptors derive from a human donor with chronic lymphocytic leukemia. CDR3s include the opening cysteine and the closing phenylalanine or tryptophan. The D gene is left open where the match is weak. Rows may omit the clone size; those that give it use once, few, many or a size class.

-	TRBV7-6	few	TRBJ1-1	CASSLGDGTNTEAFF	TGTGCCAGCAGCTTAGGGGACGGAACAAACACTGAAGCTTTCTTT
-	TRBV15	-	TRBJ2-3	CATSRETLVTDTQYF	TGTGCCACCAGCAGAGAGACACTAGTCACAGATACGCAGTATTTT
-	TRBV11-2	-	TRBJ2-3	CASSPLGSYTDTQYF	TGTGCCAGCAGCCCGCTGGGGAGTTACACAGATACGCAGTATTTT
TRBD2	TRBV14	many	TRBJ2-3	CASSQGRGDTQYF	TGTGCCAGCAGCCAAGGGCGGGGGGATACGCAGTATTTT
-	TRBV7-2	few	TRBJ2-3	CASSLVGADTQYF	TGTGCCAGCAGCTTAGTTGGGGCAGATACGCAGTATTTT
TRBD2	TRBV6-1	few	TRBJ2-7	CASSLSGASSYEQYF	TGTGCCAGCAGCCTAAGCGGGGCGAGCTCCTACGAGCAGTACTTC
TRBD1	TRBV25-1	-	TRBJ2-5	CASRPGQGLLETQYF	TGTGCCAGCAGACCGGGACAGGGTCTGCTGGAGACCCAGTACTTC
TRBD2	TRBV18	-	TRBJ2-7	CASSPPPGTSAGYEQYF	TGTGCCAGCTCACCACCGCCCGGGACTAGCGCCGGATACGAGCAGTACTTC
-	TRBV21-1	-	TRBJ2-3	CASSCGSEADTQYF	TGTGCCAGCAGCTGTGGGAGCGAGGCAGATACGCAGTATTTT
-	TRBV29-1	-	TRBJ2-1	CSVEGWARRSGASSYNEQFF	TGCAGCGTTGAAGGGTGGGCCCGGAGATCAGGGGCCTCCTCCTACAATGAGCAGTTCTTC
-	TRBV2	-	TRBJ1-1	CASKPGVLNTEAFF	TGTGCCAGCAAACCCGGAGTTCTGAACACTGAAGCTTTCTTT
TRBD2	TRBV28	-	TRBJ2-1	CASSEREGLHGEQFF	TGTGCCAGCAGCGAGCGGGAGGGCCTACACGGAGAGCAGTTCTTC
-	TRBV6-1	few	TRBJ1-1	CASSEPWEAFF	TGTGCCAGCAGTGAACCTTGGGAAGCTTTCTTT
-	TRBV6-1	-	TRBJ1-2	CASSETPWDYGYTF	TGTGCCAGCAGTGAGACACCCTGGGACTATGGCTACACCTTC
-	TRBV9	-	TRBJ2-7	CASSVPSRRPYEQYF	TGTGCCAGCAGCGTCCCGTCTAGGAGACCCTACGAGCAGTACTTC
-	TRBV7-2	-	TRBJ1-2	CASSLSTVYGYTF	TGTGCCAGCAGCTTATCGACAGTTTATGGCTACACCTTC
-	TRBV7-2	-	TRBJ1-1	CASSLGGTSLAFF	TGTGCCAGCAGCTTAGGCGGGACAAGCTTGGCTTTCTTT
-	TRBV6-5	-	TRBJ2-7	CASSYPPGRGGGEQYF	TGTGCCAGCAGTTACCCCCCGGGTAGGGGAGGCGGAGAGCAGTACTTC
-	TRBV4-1	-	TRBJ1-5	CASSQDRQGITPQHF	TGCGCCAGCAGCCAAGATCGTCAGGGGATCACGCCCCAGCATTTT
-	TRBV7-9	-	TRBJ2-2	CASSLISGDTGELFF	TGTGCCAGCAGCTTAATATCTGGGGACACCGGGGAGCTGTTTTTT
-	TRBV4-1	few	TRBJ2-7	CASSPPPRSGLTYEQYF	TGCGCCAGCAGCCCCCCTCCGAGGAGCGGGTTGACCTACGAGCAGTACTTC
TRBD2	TRBV7-9	once	TRBJ2-7	CASSLTLQTSGRGRYEQYF	TGTGCCAGCAGCTTAACCTTACAGACTAGCGGGAGGGGAAGGTACGAGCAGTACTTC
-	TRBV4-2	once	TRBJ1-4	CASSPEQGSFLEKLFF	TGTGCCAGCAGCCCAGAACAGGGCTCTTTCCTTGAAAAACTGTTTTTT
TRBD1	TRBV4-2	few	TRBJ1-1	CASSQGNRGQGGLSSAFF	TGTGCCAGCAGCCAAGGAAACCGGGGACAGGGTGGCCTATCTTCAGCTTTCTTT
-	TRBV25-1	-	TRBJ1-1	CASSDLGVTEAFF	TGTGCCAGCAGTGATCTAGGGGTCACTGAAGCTTTCTTT